This T cell receptor (beta chain) derives from a study of cytomegalovirus exposure and HLA in healthy donors. Looking at the study overall: About 85 million unique TCRs from HLA-typed donors were held in an early release of data.

Details on this clone: Antigen: not known.

General study results and limits: V- and J-gene trimming in TCR beta was tied to a missense DCLRE1C variant by an analysis performed later. An analysis that was carried out later associated 15,000 to 20,000 TCR beta sequences with HLA alleles at 0.05 false discovery rate.

Everyone who donated was a healthy bone marrow donor. With 60 Vbeta and 13 Jbeta primers, the PCR was carried out. Method: immunoSEQ multiplex PCR; TCRdb's copy keeps in-frame clones and lacks some. This table has fewer than 90,000 clones, approximately 78% appearing once. This CDR3 is 13 amino acids long. The germline V gene has CDR1 MNHNS and CDR2 SASEGT. The V gene lost 6 bases and the J gene lost 8 bases, with 15 bases spanning the gap. V is TRBV6-1 and J is TRBJ2-3; weak D call: TRBD2 (6 bases). This sequence originates from a human donor in good health. Material: PBMCs. CDR3 bases: TGTGCCAGCAGCCCACTAGCCGGCGGTACGCAGTATTTT. Its translation is CASSPLAGGTQYF.